A single sample is the source of the 15 T cell receptor beta chains below, sequenced in a study of blood T cells in healthy people across ages. Sample-barcoded 5' priming and a J-beta primer mix drove a second PCR of 7 to 11 cycles. TCRdb re-analysed the 5' RACE reads in MiXCR, keeping a single row per CDR3 protein. The repertoire includes some 640,000 distinct CDR3 sequences, 45% to 50% of them detected once, and around a third sits in the top ten. The sample taken for sequencing was blood. The receptor set was obtained from a woman aged 60-75 years in good health.

The CDR3 reads CASSQGTGLNTEAFF. The CDR3 nucleotides read TGCGCCAGCAGCCAGGGGACAGGACTAAACACTGAAGCTTTCTTT. This chain joins TRBV4-1 and TRBJ1-1; TRBD1 matches at 8 bases. This CDR3 contains 15 residues. Germline trimming cut 3 bases from V and 2 bases from J; bases unmatched to any gene: 5. The germline gives CDR1 MGHRA, CDR2 YSYEKL.

V and J are TRBV27 and TRBJ2-5, with D possibly matching TRBD1 (6 bases). CDR3 size: 14 residues. Per the germline V gene, CDR1 is MNHEY and CDR2 is SMNVEV (reference sequence). Between the trimmed V and J ends, which lost 8 bases and 4 bases, there was a span of 17 bases. The CDR3 DNA sequence: TGTGCCAGCTCAATACGGGGACACGGAGAGACCCAGTACTTC. Protein product: CASSIRGHGETQYF.

This clonotype was seen more than once but under ten times. This sequence joins TRBV29-1 and TRBJ2-3; 11 bases fit TRBD2. The CDR3 consists of 16 residues. After removal of 2 bases from V and 1 base from J, the junction contained 5 bases not matched to a gene. Looked up from germline, CDR1 is SQVTM and CDR2 is ANQGSEA. This CDR3 reads CSVELAGGGGTDTQYF. The CDR3 DNA sequence: TGCAGCGTTGAACTAGCGGGAGGTGGAGGCACAGATACGCAGTATTTT.

V gene TRBV4-3 combines with J gene TRBJ2-1; TRBD1 matches at 7 bases. V lost 4 bases and J lost 8; bases outside the gene matches: 11. The germline V gene has CDR1 LGHNA and CDR2 YSLEER. The CDR3 runs to 15 residues. The CDR3 region is CASSPSTFTGDEQFF. In DNA, the CDR3 is TGCGCCAGCAGCCCCAGCACTTTTACAGGGGATGAGCAGTTCTTC.

This sequence joins TRBV7-9 and TRBJ1-1; perhaps TRBD1 as D (5 bases). V shed 1 base and J shed 11 bases, with 17 bases lying between them. Germline V CDR1 and CDR2: SEHNR, FQNEAQ (reference sequence). The CDR3 loop spans 14 amino acids. The CDR3 here is CASSLEFRERRAFF. In nucleotides, the CDR3 is TGTGCCAGCAGCTTAGAGTTCAGGGAGAGAAGGGCTTTCTTT.

Remarks on this clonotype: A much larger clone differs by one base, so this may be a read error. The rearrangement joins TRBV27 to TRBJ2-7, with 11 bases lining up with TRBD2. V dropped 5 bases and J dropped 5; count of bases not matched to a gene: 8. Germline CDR1 and CDR2: MNHEY and SMNVEV (reference sequence). The CDR3 is made up of 15 amino acids. In DNA, the CDR3 is TGTGCCAGCAGTCCCAGACTAGCGGGACCCGACGAGCAGTACTTC. This translates into CASSPRLAGPDEQYF.

The V call is TRBV7-2, the J call TRBJ2-1; D remains ambiguous. The germline gives CDR1 SGHTA, CDR2 FQGNSA. Trimming cost V 5 bases and J 4 bases, with 15 bases left between them. This CDR3 is 15 amino acids long. This CDR3 reads CASSPEVGTYNEQFF. Here the CDR3 DNA reads TGTGCCAGCAGCCCTGAGGTGGGAACATACAATGAGCAGTTCTTC.

The chain joins TRBV24-1 to TRBJ2-1; D may be TRBD2 (6 bases). The CDR3 is 13 amino acids. V was clipped by 4 bases and J by 9 bases, with 12 bases between them. Germline V gene data show CDR1 as KGHDR and CDR2 as SFDVKD. For the CDR3, the DNA is TGTGCCACCAGTGACTCGCCTAGCGTTGAGCAGTTCTTC. Translation: CATSDSPSVEQFF.

There are a few counts of this clonotype. V gene TRBV7-2 combines with J gene TRBJ1-4, with unresolved D. V lost 3 bases and J 6 bases, leaving 11 bases between the germline ends. From germline, CDR1 is SGHTA and CDR2 FQGNSA. This CDR3 has 14 residues. CDR3 sequence (DNA): TGTGCCAGCAGCTTTCTGGGGATGGATGAAAAACTGTTTTTT. It is translated as CASSFLGMDEKLFF.

In this sample, this clonotype turned up many times. The chain links TRBV5-1 to TRBJ2-1, with TRBD2 identical over 10 bases. The V gene's germline CDR1 is SGHRS and CDR2 YFSETQ. Trimming took 2 bases from V and 6 from J; bases not matched to a gene: 5. The CDR3 contains 15 residues. The CDR3 region is CASSFKREGPNEQFF. The DNA of the CDR3 is TGCGCCAGCAGCTTCAAGCGGGAGGGCCCCAATGAGCAGTTCTTC.

This clonotype was counted a few times. The rearrangement links TRBV20-1 to TRBJ2-7, with no clear D. In germline, CDR1 is DFQATT, CDR2 SNEGSKA (reference sequence). V dropped 3 bases and J dropped 8 bases, with 14 bases sitting between them. The CDR3 extends over 12 amino acids. In DNA, the CDR3 is TGCAGTGCTAGTGACCTATTCTCTAAGCAGTACTTC. This codes for CSASDLFSKQYF.

The chain joins TRBV20-1 to TRBJ1-2; D is perhaps TRBD1 (5 bases). The V and J ends lost 6 bases and 5 bases respectively, with 19 bases between them. This CDR3 contains 14 residues. The germline CDR1 and CDR2 sequences are DFQATT and SNEGSKA (reference sequence). The DNA for the CDR3 is TGCAGTGCGGGAAGGAGGGGATCCTCATATGGCTACACCTTC. Translation gives CSAGRRGSSYGYTF.

The chain couples TRBV25-1 to TRBJ1-6, with unresolved D. The CDR3 is 12 amino acids. Germline CDR1 MGHDK, CDR2 SYGVNS. Trimming shortened V by 5 bases and J by 4 bases, and 3 bases separated the two germline ends. Here the CDR3 DNA reads TGTGCCAGCAGTCCTTATAATTCACCCCTCCACTTT. This encodes CASSPYNSPLHF.

The chain has TRBV2 and TRBJ2-1; weak D call: TRBD1 (6 bases). CDR1 and CDR2 (germline): SNHLY, FYNNEI. The CDR3 runs 12 residues. The ends were cut back, 2 bases at V and 8 bases at J, with 7 bases in the middle. The CDR3 sequence is CASSETGYEQFF. In DNA, the CDR3 is TGTGCCAGCAGTGAAACAGGGTATGAGCAGTTCTTC.

The gene calls are TRBV28 and TRBJ2-7, with 9 bases fitting TRBD1. This CDR3 comprises 17 residues. The junction had 17 bases not matched to a gene; V was cut back by 4 bases and J by 7 bases. Germline V gene sequence: CDR1 MDHEN, CDR2 SYDVKM. The CDR3 DNA is TGTGCCAGCAGTTCAACGCCGGGACAGGGTGTTTCGAGGGAGCAGTACTTC. Translated, it gives CASSSTPGQGVSREQYF.